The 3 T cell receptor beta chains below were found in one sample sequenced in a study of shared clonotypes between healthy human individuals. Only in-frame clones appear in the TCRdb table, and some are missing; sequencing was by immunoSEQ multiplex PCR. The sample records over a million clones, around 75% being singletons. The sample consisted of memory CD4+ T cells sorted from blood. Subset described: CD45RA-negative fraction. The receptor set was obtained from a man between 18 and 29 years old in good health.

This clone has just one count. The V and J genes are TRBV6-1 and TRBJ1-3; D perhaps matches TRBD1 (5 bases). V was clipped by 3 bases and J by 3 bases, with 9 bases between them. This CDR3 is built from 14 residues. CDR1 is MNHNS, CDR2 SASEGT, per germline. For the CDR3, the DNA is TGTGCCAGCAGTGACGGGGGTTATGGAAACACCATATATTTT. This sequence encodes CASSDGGYGNTIYF.

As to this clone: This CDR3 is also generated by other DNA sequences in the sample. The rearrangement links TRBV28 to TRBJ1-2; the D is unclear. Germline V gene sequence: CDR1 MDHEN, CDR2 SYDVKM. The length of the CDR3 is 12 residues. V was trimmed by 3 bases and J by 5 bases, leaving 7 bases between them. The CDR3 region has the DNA TGTGCCAGCAGTTTCCGGGGATATGGCTACACCTTC. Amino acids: CASSFRGYGYTF.

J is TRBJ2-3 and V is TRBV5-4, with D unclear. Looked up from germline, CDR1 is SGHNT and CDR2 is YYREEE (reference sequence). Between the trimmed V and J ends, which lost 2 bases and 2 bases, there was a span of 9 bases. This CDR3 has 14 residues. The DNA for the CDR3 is TGTGCCAGCAGCTTATTAAAGTCCACAGATACGCAGTATTTT. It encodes CASSLLKSTDTQYF.